This T cell receptor (beta chain) is drawn from a study of radiation and T cells in renal cell carcinoma. Time point described: blood 4 weeks post-SBRT, at nephrectomy. The treatment denotes: 15 Gy SBRT to primary tumor, nephrectomy 4 weeks later. The CDR3 runs to 16 residues. J lost 0 bases, V lost 3 bases, and 4 bases had no gene match. Germline assignment: CDR1 MRHNA and CDR2 SNTAGT. TCRdb's copy holds only in-frame clones and misses some; the assay was immunoSEQ multiplex PCR. The sample yields about 140,000 clones, less than 90% seen once. The sequenced sample was blood, obtained from a patient whose treatment included radiotherapy and nephrectomy. The rearrangement joins TRBV6-4 to TRBJ2-1; TRBD2 agrees at 8 bases. The TCR sequence derives from a woman aged 45-65 years with renal cell carcinoma. CDR3 bases: TGTGCCAGCAGTGAGGTAGCGGGGAGCTCCTACAATGAGCAGTTCTTC. As protein: CASSEVAGSSYNEQFF.